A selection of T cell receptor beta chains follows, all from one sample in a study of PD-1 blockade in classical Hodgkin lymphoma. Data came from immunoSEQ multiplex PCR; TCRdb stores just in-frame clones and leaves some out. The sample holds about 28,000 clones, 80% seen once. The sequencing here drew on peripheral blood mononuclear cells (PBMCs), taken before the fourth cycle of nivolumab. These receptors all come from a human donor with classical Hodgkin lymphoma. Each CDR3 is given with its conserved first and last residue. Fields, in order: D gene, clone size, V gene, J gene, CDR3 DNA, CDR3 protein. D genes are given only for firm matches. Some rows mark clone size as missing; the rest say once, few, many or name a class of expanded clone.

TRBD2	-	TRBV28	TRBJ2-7	TGTGCCAGCAGACCGGGGGGACCTTACGAGCAGTACTTC	CASRPGGPYEQYF
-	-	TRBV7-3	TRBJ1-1	TGTGCCAGCAGCTCGGGTACGGTGCAGCCCCTGAACACTGAAGCTTTCTTT	CASSSGTVQPLNTEAFF
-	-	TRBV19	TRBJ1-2	TGTGCCAGTAGTATCCCAGGGGCCCGCTATGGCTACACCTTC	CASSIPGARYGYTF
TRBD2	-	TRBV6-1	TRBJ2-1	TGTGCCAGCAGTGCCTCCTGGGCGGGAGGATACAATGAGCAGTTCTTC	CASSASWAGGYNEQFF
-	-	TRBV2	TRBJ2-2	TGTGCCAGCAGTATTCCCCAGGGGGGGGGCACCGGGGAGCTGTTTTTT	CASSIPQGGGTGELFF
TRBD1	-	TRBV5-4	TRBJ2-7	TGTGCCAGCAGCAGGACAGGGACCTACGAGCAGTACTTC	CASSRTGTYEQYF
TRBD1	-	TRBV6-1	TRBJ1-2	TGTGCCAGCAGTGAGACGGACAGGGACTATGGCTACACCTTC	CASSETDRDYGYTF
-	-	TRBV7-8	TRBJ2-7	TGTGCCAGCAGCTTTGGGGGGTCCTACGAGCAGTACTTC	CASSFGGSYEQYF
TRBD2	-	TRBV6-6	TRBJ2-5	TGTGCCAGCAGCCGAACTAGCGGGAGGAGGGAGACCCAGTACTTC	CASSRTSGRRETQYF
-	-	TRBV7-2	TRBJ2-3	TGTGCCAGCAGCTCACCTATCGCCCCAGATACGCAGTATTTT	CASSSPIAPDTQYF
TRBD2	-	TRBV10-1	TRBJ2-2	TGCGCCAGCAGTAAGGGGACTAGTCACACCGGGGAGCTGTTTTTT	CASSKGTSHTGELFF
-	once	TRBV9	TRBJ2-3	TGTGCCAGCAGCGTAGGTCGACTGCGCACAGATACGCAGTATTTT	CASSVGRLRTDTQYF
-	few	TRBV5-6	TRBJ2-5	TGTGCCAGCAGCCTTGGACAGAGGGAGACCCAGTACTTC	CASSLGQRETQYF
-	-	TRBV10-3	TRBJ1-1	TGTGCCATCACTCCAGGGACGAACACTGAAGCTTTCTTT	CAITPGTNTEAFF
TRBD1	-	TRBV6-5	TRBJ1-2	TGTGCCAGCAGTCTCCCACAGGGGGCGGGGGGCTACACCTTC	CASSLPQGAGGYTF
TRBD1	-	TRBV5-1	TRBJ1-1	TGCGCCAGCAGCTTGACAGGGGGCACTGAAGCTTTCTTT	CASSLTGGTEAFF
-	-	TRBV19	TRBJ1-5	TGTGCCAGTAGTATAGATACGGATCAGCCCCAGCATTTT	CASSIDTDQPQHF